This entry lists 31 T cell receptor beta chains sequenced from one sample in a study of cytomegalovirus exposure and HLA in healthy donors. PCR primers comprised 60 Vbeta and 13 Jbeta primers. The data were produced by immunoSEQ multiplex PCR, yet TCRdb's version contains in-frame clones alone and is incomplete. This sample carries fewer than 150,000 clones, approximately 80% of them seen once, and the ten largest clones take approximately 5%. Sample: PBMCs. These receptors were collected from a woman in her twenties or thirties in good health and CMV-seropositive.

This chain uses TRBV7-3 with TRBJ2-1, with 7 bases aligning to TRBD1. The CDR3 sequence is 14 residues long. Germline CDR1 is SGHTA and CDR2 is FQGTGA. V lost 1 base and J lost 6; bases outside the gene matches: 3. CDR3 residues: CASSLSPGGNEQFF. The CDR3 DNA is TGTGCCAGCAGCTTAAGTCCAGGGGGCAATGAGCAGTTCTTC.

The genes are TRBV5-1 and TRBJ1-6; 8 bases match TRBD1. The V and J ends lost 1 base and 8 bases, in that order; junction bases with no gene match: 11. CDR1 is SGHRS and CDR2 is YFSETQ in the germline V gene. The CDR3 spans 17 residues. The CDR3 DNA reads TGCGCCAGCAGCTTGCGGGGCGAGGGGACAGGCTATTCACCCCTCCACTTT. This encodes CASSLRGEGTGYSPLHF.

J is TRBJ1-1 and V is TRBV11-2; D is unclear. Germline assignment: CDR1 SGHAT and CDR2 FQNNGV. Trimming stripped 6 bases from V and 8 bases from J, with 10 bases between. The CDR3 has 11 amino acids. For the CDR3, the DNA is TGTGCCAGCAGTAACAGTCTAGAAGCTTTCTTT. Translation gives CASSNSLEAFF. Full variable domain (rest looked up from reference TRBV11-2 and TRBJ1-1): EAGVAQSPRYKIIEKRQSVAFWCNPISGHATLYWYQQILGQGPKLLIQFQNNGVVDDSQLPKDRFSAERLKGVDSTLKIQPAKLEDSAVYLCASSNSLEAFFGQGTRLTVV.

The rearrangement uses TRBV2 and TRBJ1-2; a possible D gene is TRBD1 (6 bases). V was clipped by 6 bases and J by 1 base, with 21 bases between them. Germline CDR1 reads SNHLY; CDR2 reads FYNNEI. The CDR3 contains 17 residues. CDR3 loop: CASSSLPQGMINYGYTF. CDR3 nucleotides: TGTGCCAGCAGCTCTCTCCCCCAGGGGATGATTAACTATGGCTACACCTTC.

The chain has TRBV29-1 and TRBJ1-2, with D maybe TRBD1 (5 bases). Germline V CDR1 and CDR2: SQVTM, ANQGSEA. Trimming shortened V by 2 bases and J by 5 bases, and 15 bases separated the two germline ends. The CDR3 is made up of 14 amino acids. CDR3 sequence reads: CSVEKETRTYGYTF. The CDR3 bases are TGCAGCGTTGAAAAAGAAACGAGGACATATGGCTACACCTTC.

The V and J genes are TRBV4-1 and TRBJ2-3; 9 nucleotides align to TRBD1. V gave up 4 bases and J gave up 4 bases; unmatched junction bases: 12. The germline V gene encodes CDR1 MGHRA and CDR2 YSYEKL. The CDR3 sequence is 17 residues long. The CDR3 DNA is TGCGCCAGCAGCCCCCAACCACAGGGGGCGTATGCAGATACGCAGTATTTT. Its translation is CASSPQPQGAYADTQYF.

The chain links TRBV11-3 to TRBJ2-5; a weak D match, TRBD1 (5 bases). The CDR3 runs to 12 residues. Germline lookup yields CDR1 SGHNT and CDR2 YENEEA. Trimming cost V 3 bases and J 13 bases, with 15 bases left between them. DNA of the CDR3: TGTGCCAGCAGCTTTCAGGGAAGTAATTGGTACTTC. The encoded protein is CASSFQGSNWYF.

In regard to this clone: A read error may produce the germline difference seen at one junction end. CDR3 in amino acids: CASSLQGANTETFF. The CDR3 region has the DNA TGTGCCAGCAGCCTACAGGGGGCGAACACTGAAACTTTCTTT. The V and J genes are TRBV27 and TRBJ1-1; 9 nucleotides line up with TRBD1. This CDR3 comprises 14 residues. Looked up from germline, CDR1 is MNHEY and CDR2 is SMNVEV (reference sequence).

The gene calls are TRBV11-3 and TRBJ2-7, with D unclear. Trimming stripped 5 bases from V and 0 bases from J, with 11 bases between. This CDR3 spans 14 amino acids. Germline-derived CDR1 and CDR2 are SGHNT and YENEEA. CDR3 in amino acids: CASSPGYNSYEQYF. The CDR3 DNA sequence: TGTGCCAGCAGCCCGGGTTATAACTCCTACGAGCAGTACTTC.

This clone came up once. The rearrangement links TRBV30 to TRBJ1-3; D is uncertain. This CDR3 spans 15 amino acids. Per the germline V gene, CDR1 is GTSNPN and CDR2 is SVGIG (reference sequence). V was trimmed by 2 bases and J by 7 bases, leaving 18 bases between them. The CDR3 is CAWSNRGLSRNTIYF. CDR3 coding DNA: TGTGCCTGGAGTAACCGCGGGCTCAGCCGGAACACCATATATTTT. Filled out from reference TRBV30 and TRBJ1-3, the complete variable domain reads SQTIHQWPATLVQPVGSPLSLECTVEGTSNPNLYWYRQAAGRGLQLLFYSVGIGQISSEVPQNLSASRPQDRQFILSSKKLLLSDSGFYLCAWSNRGLSRNTIYFGEGSWLTVV.

This chain uses TRBV4-1 with TRBJ1-1, with unresolved D. CDR1 is MGHRA, CDR2 YSYEKL, per germline. V gave up 4 bases and J gave up 1 base, with 10 bases separating them. The CDR3 has 14 amino acids. This CDR3 is CASSLNQQNTEAFF. CDR3 DNA: TGCGCCAGCAGCCTAAACCAACAGAACACTGAAGCTTTCTTT.

V is TRBV2 and J is TRBJ1-6; weak D call: TRBD1 (6 bases). The CDR3 contains 14 residues. CDR1 is SNHLY and CDR2 is FYNNEI in the germline V gene. Deletions cut 7 bases from V and 6 bases from J, with 13 bases between. CDR3 loop: CASKPTGVNSPLHF. CDR3 nucleotides: TGTGCCAGCAAGCCGACAGGAGTTAATTCACCCCTCCACTTT.

The V call is TRBV6-1, the J call TRBJ1-2; 8 bases match TRBD1. The germline CDR1 and CDR2 sequences are MNHNS and SASEGT. This CDR3 comprises 14 residues. V trimming: 11 bases; J trimming: 7 bases; junction bases outside the gene matches: 15. Here the CDR3 reads CAGLESRGRAGYTF. CDR3 nucleotides: TGTGCCGGACTAGAATCCAGGGGGCGAGCTGGCTACACCTTC.

This clone was detected only once. The chain combines TRBV27 with TRBJ2-3; D possibly corresponds to TRBD1 (5 bases). Germline V gives CDR1 MNHEY, CDR2 SMNVEV (reference sequence). Deletions cut 5 bases from V and 5 bases from J, with 20 bases between. The CDR3 runs 16 residues. The CDR3 loop reads CASSPTWGSVVDTQYF. The DNA for the CDR3 is TGTGCCAGCAGTCCCACGTGGGGCTCCGTAGTAGATACGCAGTATTTT.

The chain uses TRBV2 and TRBJ1-1, with D hard to call. This CDR3 has 12 amino acids. Germline-derived CDR1 and CDR2 are SNHLY and FYNNEI. The V and J ends lost 6 bases and 6 bases respectively, with 11 bases between them. The CDR3 sequence: CASSYQVSEAFF. CDR3 DNA: TGTGCCAGCAGCTACCAGGTCTCTGAAGCTTTCTTT.

The chain combines TRBV2 with TRBJ2-1; D possibly corresponds to TRBD2 (5 bases). The CDR3 runs 16 residues. Looked up from germline, CDR1 is SNHLY and CDR2 is FYNNEI. V lost 6 bases and J 6 bases, leaving 21 bases between the germline ends. The CDR3 bases are TGTGCCAGCAGGCTTAGTTTTAGCGCTACTAGCAATGAGCAGTTCTTC. Translated: CASRLSFSATSNEQFF.

The chain has TRBV18 and TRBJ2-1; D ambiguous. Germline V gene data show CDR1 as KGHSH and CDR2 as LQKENI. There are 12 residues in the CDR3. V lost 1 base and J 5 bases, leaving 3 bases between the germline ends. The CDR3 DNA sequence: TGTGCCAGCTCACCACAGCACAATGAGCAGTTCTTC. Its translation: CASSPQHNEQFF.

V gene TRBV27 combines with J gene TRBJ1-2; 7 bases agree with TRBD1. Germline assignment: CDR1 MNHEY and CDR2 SMNVEV (reference sequence). The CDR3 length is 15 residues. Unmatched junction bases numbered 5, after V lost 2 bases and J lost 2 bases. CDR3 nucleotides: TGTGCCAGCAGTTTAGACGGGACAGCCAACTATGGCTACACCTTC. Its protein is CASSLDGTANYGYTF.

This sequence joins TRBV5-1 and TRBJ2-5; D gene ambiguous. The J call may be incorrect, as the DNA end agrees better with TRBJ2-7. Germline assignment: CDR1 SGHRS and CDR2 YFSETQ. The CDR3 is 14 residues long. The CDR3 DNA is TGCGCCAGCAGCGTGGGTGAACCGCGGAGCGAGCAGTACTTC. Translated: CASSVGEPRSEQYF.

The chain carries TRBV6-1 and TRBJ2-7; D possibly corresponds to TRBD1 (5 bases). V was clipped by 3 bases and J by 5 bases, with 14 bases between them. The CDR3 loop spans 14 amino acids. The germline V gene encodes CDR1 MNHNS and CDR2 SASEGT. The DNA of the CDR3 is TGTGCCAGCAGTGACCCCCAGGGCCCCCACGAGCAGTACTTC. This translates into CASSDPQGPHEQYF.

The rearrangement links TRBV18 to TRBJ1-1; 8 nucleotides align to TRBD1. The V and J ends lost 5 bases and 5 bases, in that order; junction bases with no gene match: 4. The CDR3 is 13 amino acids. Germline V lookup: CDR1 KGHSH, CDR2 LQKENI. CDR3 nucleotide sequence: TGTGCCAGCTCAGCAGGGGGCGGAACTGAAGCTTTCTTT. Translated, it gives CASSAGGGTEAFF.

The chain carries TRBV7-9 and TRBJ1-4; 10 nucleotides line up with TRBD1. Trimming took 6 bases from V and 8 from J; bases not matched to a gene: 9. The V gene's germline CDR1 is SEHNR and CDR2 FQNEAQ (reference sequence). The CDR3 runs to 15 residues. The CDR3 DNA follows: TGTGCCAGCAGGCGAGCGGGACAGGGGAACGAAAAACTGTTTTTT. Translated: CASRRAGQGNEKLFF.

The chain links TRBV29-1 to TRBJ2-7; 10 positions match TRBD2. The germline gives CDR1 SQVTM, CDR2 ANQGSEA. This CDR3 spans 13 amino acids. After removal of 5 bases from V and 5 bases from J, the junction contained 6 bases not matched to a gene. Here the CDR3 DNA reads TGCAGCGTTAAGGGACTAGCGCGCCACGAGCAGTACTTC. This gives the protein CSVKGLARHEQYF.

The CDR3 DNA follows: TGTGCCAGCAACCTTCTTTCAGGGGGGCAGAACACTGAAGCTTTCTTT. This sequence encodes CASNLLSGGQNTEAFF. The rearrangement uses TRBV2 and TRBJ1-1; 7 nucleotides align to TRBD1. The ends lost 7 bases at V and 1 base at J; junction bases unmatched: 12. Germline loops: CDR1 SNHLY, CDR2 FYNNEI. The CDR3 consists of 16 residues.

This chain uses TRBV30 with TRBJ1-2, with 9 bases lining up with TRBD1. With 4 bases clipped from V and 1 base from J, the junction kept 1 base outside the gene matches. Germline lookup yields CDR1 GTSNPN and CDR2 SVGIG (reference sequence). The CDR3 loop spans 13 amino acids. This CDR3 is CAWKGQGNYGYTF. In DNA form, the CDR3 reads TGTGCCTGGAAGGGACAGGGTAACTATGGCTACACCTTC.

The chain uses TRBV30 and TRBJ1-2; a weak D match, TRBD1 (5 bases). The V end lost 3 bases, the J end lost 4 bases, and 12 bases lay between the germline ends. CDR1 and CDR2 from the germline V gene are GTSNPN and SVGIG (reference sequence). The CDR3 sequence is 13 residues long. CDR3 nucleotides: TGTGCCTGGAGCCAAACGGGGGGCTATGGCTACACCTTC. The encoded protein is CAWSQTGGYGYTF.

J is TRBJ2-6 and V is TRBV2, with a tentative D call TRBD1 (5 bases). Trimming left V 6 bases short and J 1 base short, with 7 bases between. This CDR3 contains 14 residues. The V gene's germline CDR1 is SNHLY and CDR2 FYNNEI. The CDR3 DNA sequence: TGTGCCAGCAGAGGGGTTTCTGGGGCCAACGTCCTGACTTTC. Amino acid sequence: CASRGVSGANVLTF.

The chain combines TRBV9 with TRBJ2-2; weak D call: TRBD2 (5 bases). Germline V lookup: CDR1 SGDLS, CDR2 YYNGEE. The CDR3 is made up of 16 amino acids. V lost 3 bases and J 0 bases, leaving 12 bases between the germline ends. The CDR3 DNA follows: TGTGCCAGCAGCGCGCAGGCGGGTTCGAACACCGGGGAGCTGTTTTTT. It is translated as CASSAQAGSNTGELFF.

V and J are TRBV7-2 and TRBJ2-5; TRBD2 matches 11 bases. The J call may be in error: the DNA end matches TRBJ2-7 better. Germline CDR1 SGHTA, CDR2 FQGNSA. The CDR3 totals 16 residues. CDR3 in amino acids: CASSLLAGGPSYEQYF. The CDR3 region has the DNA TGTGCCAGCAGCCTTTTAGCGGGAGGGCCCTCGTACGAGCAGTACTTC.

This chain joins TRBV7-2 and TRBJ2-7, with a tentative D call TRBD2 (6 bases). Germline V gives CDR1 SGHTA, CDR2 FQGNSA. This CDR3 is 15 amino acids long. Trimming pared 5 bases from V and 0 bases from J, leaving 14 bases between. In nucleotides, the CDR3 is TGTGCCAGCAGCCGGGGACTTTGGAGCTCCTACGAGCAGTACTTC. Protein sequence: CASSRGLWSSYEQYF.

This chain joins TRBV27 and TRBJ2-3; possibly TRBD2 for D (5 bases). This CDR3 has 14 residues. Trimming stripped 2 bases from V and 2 bases from J, with 8 bases between. Looked up from germline, CDR1 is MNHEY and CDR2 is SMNVEV (reference sequence). In nucleotides, the CDR3 is TGTGCCAGCAGTTTACGGGGTTACACAGATACGCAGTATTTT. It yields the protein CASSLRGYTDTQYF.